One and the same sample provided the 27 T cell receptor beta chains below, sequenced in a study of blood T cell repertoires in COVID-19. The table came from immunoSEQ multiplex PCR; TCRdb's copy has only in-frame clones and leaves some out. The data show 280,000 or so clones, over 85% seen once. Sequencing was carried out using PBMCs or T cells enriched from blood (not recorded which). All receptors derive from a woman aged 45-60 years who had been exposed to COVID-19.

This clone has a single count. CDR3 sequence: CASSPSLAGVHEQYF. Written as DNA, the CDR3 is TGTGCCAGCTCACCGAGTTTAGCGGGGGTCCACGAGCAGTACTTC. V usage is TRBV18 and J usage is TRBJ2-7; 9 bases fit TRBD2. The V segment lost 3 bases and the J segment 5 bases; nucleotides outside the gene matches: 8. The CDR3 is 15 amino acids. Germline V gene lookup returns CDR1 KGHSH and CDR2 LQKENI. The variable domain in full, completed from reference TRBV18 and TRBJ2-7, reads NAGVMQNPRHLVRRRGQEARLRCSPMKGHSHVYWYRQLPEEGLKFMVYLQKENIIDESGMPKERFSAEFPKEGPSILRIQQVVRGDSAAYFCASSPSLAGVHEQYFGPGTRLTVT.

This rearrangement joins TRBV11-2 to TRBJ2-7; TRBD2 matches at 10 bases. Germline V CDR1 and CDR2: SGHAT, FQNNGV. This CDR3 contains 15 residues. V gave up 3 bases and J gave up 2 bases; unmatched junction bases: 4. The CDR3 DNA reads as TGTGCCAGCAGCTTGGGACTAGCGATAACCTACGAGCAGTACTTC. Its translation is CASSLGLAITYEQYF.

V is TRBV4-1 and J is TRBJ1-4; no clear D. The V gene's germline CDR1 is MGHRA and CDR2 YSYEKL. Trimming removed 0 bases from V and 3 bases from J, with 11 bases in between. There are 16 residues in the CDR3. The CDR3, as DNA: TGCGCCAGCAGCCAAGATCCCGGGGTATCTAATGAAAAACTGTTTTTT. Translating gives CASSQDPGVSNEKLFF.

The chain joins TRBV3-1 (or the pseudogene TRBV3-2) to TRBJ1-1, with TRBD1 matching 8 bases. Germline CDR1 and CDR2: LGHDT and YNNKEL (reference sequence). This CDR3 has 15 amino acids. J gave up 4 bases and V 2 bases, and 6 bases lay outside the gene matches. CDR3 sequence: CASSQPTGVSTEAFF. The DNA of the CDR3 is TGTGCCAGCAGCCAACCGACAGGGGTGAGCACTGAAGCTTTCTTT.

The rearrangement links TRBV28 to TRBJ1-2; weak D call: TRBD1 (6 bases). CDR1 and CDR2 from the germline V gene are MDHEN and SYDVKM. Trimming cost V 2 bases and J 1 base, with 11 bases left between them. The CDR3 length is 15 residues. CDR3 DNA sequence: TGTGCCAGCAGTTTAATCCCGGACAGTAACTATGGCTACACCTTC. This gives the protein CASSLIPDSNYGYTF.

The CDR3 coding sequence is TGTGCCAGCAGCCAAGATCAGGGGGCGCGCACTGAAGCTTTCTTT. Residues: CASSQDQGARTEAFF. The chain is built from TRBV4-2 and TRBJ1-1; 8 bases align to TRBD1. Germline lookup yields CDR1 LGHNA and CDR2 YNFKEQ. V dropped 0 bases and J dropped 4; count of bases not matched to a gene: 4. The CDR3 consists of 15 residues.

The chain recombines TRBV2 with TRBJ1-5, with TRBD1 identical over 8 bases. J lost 6 bases, V lost 7 bases, and 8 bases had no gene match. Germline V gene sequence: CDR1 SNHLY, CDR2 FYNNEI. The length of the CDR3 is 14 residues. CDR3 protein: CASNIQGVGQPQHF. The CDR3 nucleotides read TGTGCCAGCAATATACAGGGGGTGGGTCAGCCCCAGCATTTT.

This clone appeared a single time. The chain couples TRBV5-4 to TRBJ2-3, with 9 nucleotides matching TRBD2. With 1 base clipped from V and 7 bases from J, the junction kept 10 bases outside the gene matches. From germline, CDR1 is SGHNT and CDR2 YYREEE (reference sequence). The CDR3 is made up of 16 amino acids. For the CDR3, the DNA is TGTGCCAGCAGCTTGAAGAGTCTAGCGGGGACGAATACGCAGTATTTT. It encodes CASSLKSLAGTNTQYF.

The chain has TRBV30 and TRBJ2-3, with 10 positions matching TRBD2. V gave up 3 bases and J gave up 2 bases; unmatched junction bases: 8. CDR1 and CDR2 from the germline V gene are GTSNPN and SVGIG (reference sequence). This CDR3 comprises 16 residues. The CDR3 DNA sequence: TGTGCCTGGAGCGGGGTTAGCGGGGGGCCCACAGATACGCAGTATTTT. Translating gives CAWSGVSGGPTDTQYF.

V is TRBV28 and J is TRBJ1-6; D not resolved. This CDR3 region has 16 residues. With 6 bases removed from V and 0 bases from J, the gap between germline ends came to 12 bases. Looked up from germline, CDR1 is MDHEN and CDR2 is SYDVKM. In DNA, the CDR3 is TGTGCCAGCAGCCCCCGGTGGAGCTCCTATAATTCACCCCTCCACTTT. Translating it yields CASSPRWSSYNSPLHF.

This clone was detected once. The chain employs TRBV7-2 and TRBJ2-7; D is perhaps TRBD2 (6 bases). Trimming took 1 base from V and 3 from J, leaving 10 bases between them. This CDR3 spans 14 amino acids. Germline V gene data show CDR1 as SGHTA and CDR2 as FQGNSA. The CDR3 region is CASSLGGTGYEQYF. The CDR3 DNA sequence: TGTGCCAGCAGCTTAGGCGGGACGGGCTACGAGCAGTACTTC.

The V call is TRBV18, the J call TRBJ2-1; no definite D call. The CDR3 consists of 14 residues. V was clipped by 2 bases and J by 5 bases, with 10 bases between them. Germline V gene lookup returns CDR1 KGHSH and CDR2 LQKENI. The CDR3 DNA reads as TGTGCCAGCTCACCAGGTGCGGCCGACAATGAGCAGTTCTTC. It yields the protein CASSPGAADNEQFF.

As concerns this clone: Other DNA sequences in this sample translate to the same CDR3. The chain employs TRBV6-5 and TRBJ1-4; D remains unclear. Trimming cost V 5 bases and J 5 bases, with 3 bases left between them. The length of the CDR3 is 11 residues. Germline V gene data show CDR1 as MNHEY and CDR2 as SVGAGI. In nucleotides, the CDR3 is TGTGCCAGCAGTCTAAATGAAAAACTGTTTTTT. It encodes CASSLNEKLFF.

As for this clone: Germline and junction disagree at one end, which may indicate a read error. The rearrangement links TRBV6-5 to TRBJ2-2, with TRBD2 matching over 8 bases. This CDR3 region has 13 residues. Per the germline V gene, CDR1 is MNHEY and CDR2 is SVGAGI. The CDR3 loop is CASSPGGAGELFF. DNA for the CDR3: TGTGCCAGCAGTCCCGGGGGGGCCGGAGAGCTGTTTTTT.

The chain joins TRBV5-1 to TRBJ2-5, with 9 bases identical to TRBD1. Germline lookup yields CDR1 SGHRS and CDR2 YFSETQ. The junction had 12 bases not matched to a gene; V was cut back by 1 base and J by 2 bases. The CDR3 is 18 amino acids. CDR3 coding DNA: TGCGCCAGCAGCTTGTGGTACGGGATGGGACAGGGACAAGAGACCCAGTACTTC. Translating gives CASSLWYGMGQGQETQYF. The variable domain in full, completed from reference TRBV5-1 and TRBJ2-5, reads KAGVTQTPRYLIKTRGQQVTLSCSPISGHRSVSWYQQTPGQGLQFLFEYFSETQRNKGNFPGRFSGRQFSNSRSEMNVSTLELGDSALYLCASSLWYGMGQGQETQYFGPGTRLLVL.

The CDR3 DNA is TGTGCCAGCAGAACAGGGTCCACCGGGGAGCTGTTTTTT. Translation: CASRTGSTGELFF. J is TRBJ2-2 and V is TRBV6-5; D is perhaps TRBD1 (6 bases). With 6 bases removed from V and 4 bases from J, the gap between germline ends came to 9 bases. The CDR3 spans 13 residues. Germline CDR1 MNHEY, CDR2 SVGAGI.

The rearrangement joins TRBV3-1 (or the pseudogene TRBV3-2) to TRBJ1-6; 7 nucleotides align to TRBD1. The V gene end was trimmed by 3 bases and the J gene end by 5 bases; junction bases not matched to a gene: 4. CDR3 size: 15 residues. Germline V gene lookup returns CDR1 LGHDT and CDR2 YNNKEL (reference sequence). The CDR3 DNA follows: TGTGCCAGCAGCCATGGACAGGACAATAATTCACCCCTCCACTTT. Translating gives CASSHGQDNNSPLHF.

The gene calls are TRBV19 and TRBJ2-2, with 10 nucleotides matching TRBD2. This CDR3 is 20 amino acids long. Looked up from germline, CDR1 is LNHDA and CDR2 is SQIVND (reference sequence). V trimming: 9 bases; J trimming: 0 bases; junction bases outside the gene matches: 19. CDR3 nucleotide sequence: TGTGCCAGCTCCGCCCGGGCCCCATGGACTAGCGGACCGAACACCGGGGAGCTGTTTTTT. Translating it yields CASSARAPWTSGPNTGELFF. Filled out from reference TRBV19 and TRBJ2-2, the complete variable domain reads DGGITQSPKYLFRKEGQNVTLSCEQNLNHDAMYWYRQDPGQGLRLIYYSQIVNDFQKGDIAEGYSVSREKKESFPLTVTSAQKNPTAFYLCASSARAPWTSGPNTGELFFGEGSRLTVL.

The chain links TRBV9 to TRBJ2-5, with 8 bases matching TRBD1. V lost 3 bases and J lost 4; bases outside the gene matches: 5. Germline loops: CDR1 SGDLS, CDR2 YYNGEE. The CDR3 is 14 amino acids. The CDR3 region is CASSARDRRETQYF. The CDR3 region has the DNA TGTGCCAGCAGCGCCCGGGACAGGCGAGAGACCCAGTACTTC.

The chain employs TRBV24-1 and TRBJ2-3; 7 bases fit TRBD1. This CDR3 is built from 16 residues. Germline V lookup: CDR1 KGHDR, CDR2 SFDVKD. V lost 3 bases and J lost 6; bases outside the gene matches: 11. CDR3 bases: TGTGCCACCAGTGATCCCGGGACAGAAGAAGGGGATACGCAGTATTTT. This sequence encodes CATSDPGTEEGDTQYF.

As regards this clone: The sample has other DNA sequences that encode this CDR3 too. V is TRBV3-1 (or the pseudogene TRBV3-2) and J is TRBJ2-2; 8 nucleotides align to TRBD1. The V and J ends lost 1 base and 2 bases, in that order; junction bases with no gene match: 3. This CDR3 contains 16 residues. Germline-derived CDR1 and CDR2 are LGHDT and YNNKEL (reference sequence). The CDR3 nucleotides are TGTGCCAGCAGCCAAGCCGGGACAGGTAACACCGGGGAGCTGTTTTTT. Its translation is CASSQAGTGNTGELFF.

The V gene is TRBV18, the J gene TRBJ2-3; a weak D match, TRBD1 (6 bases). The V and J ends lost 5 bases and 2 bases respectively, with 11 bases between them. Germline loops: CDR1 KGHSH, CDR2 LQKENI. The length of the CDR3 is 14 residues. The CDR3 reads CASSLGQSTDTQYF. Here the CDR3 DNA reads TGTGCCAGCTCATTAGGACAGTCCACAGATACGCAGTATTTT.

V gene TRBV5-8 combines with J gene TRBJ1-1, with D tentatively TRBD1 (5 bases). Trimming removed 0 bases at V and 5 bases at J, with 11 bases between. This CDR3 has 14 amino acids. Germline V gives CDR1 SGHTS, CDR2 YDEGEE. The CDR3 region has the DNA TGTGCCAGCAGCTTGGCCAGGGCGAGGACTGAAGCTTTCTTT. Translated, it gives CASSLARARTEAFF. The full variable domain, in which reference TRBV5-8 and TRBJ1-1 provide the parts outside the CDR3, is EAGVTQSPTHLIKTRGQQATLRCSPISGHTSVYWYQQALGLGLQFLLWYDEGEERNRGNFPPRFSGRQFPNYSSELNVNALELEDSALYLCASSLARARTEAFFGQGTRLTVV.

The chain recombines TRBV7-9 with TRBJ1-4; TRBD1 agrees at 10 bases. The germline gives CDR1 SEHNR, CDR2 FQNEAQ (reference sequence). This CDR3 is 16 amino acids long. The ends lost 4 bases at V and 5 bases at J; junction bases unmatched: 7. CDR3 sequence: CASSSDRGPANEKLFF. The CDR3 coding sequence is TGTGCCAGCAGCTCCGACAGGGGGCCGGCAAATGAAAAACTGTTTTTT.

The chain recombines TRBV15 with TRBJ1-1, with D unclear. The CDR3 runs to 12 residues. The V and J ends lost 2 bases and 10 bases respectively, with 11 bases between them. Germline V lookup: CDR1 LNHNV, CDR2 YYDKDF (reference sequence). For the CDR3, the DNA is TGTGCCACCAGCAGATCACGTTCGGGAGCTTTCTTT. Its protein product is CATSRSRSGAFF.

This clone has just one count. In DNA, the CDR3 is TGTGCCAGCAAGAGAGACCCGGGACACCATAATTCACCCCTCCACTTT. It encodes CASKRDPGHHNSPLHF. V and J are TRBV27 and TRBJ1-6, with D possibly matching TRBD1 (6 bases). The CDR3 is 16 amino acids. Trimming took off 7 bases at V and 5 bases at J, with 18 bases between the two ends. In germline, CDR1 is MNHEY, CDR2 SMNVEV (reference sequence).

The chain links TRBV9 to TRBJ2-1, with 13 positions matching TRBD2. Germline V gives CDR1 SGDLS, CDR2 YYNGEE. The CDR3 runs 17 residues. With 4 bases clipped from V and 6 bases from J, the junction kept 10 bases outside the gene matches. The CDR3 nucleotides are TGTGCCAGCAGCCCACGACCGGGACTAGCGGGGATCAATGAGCAGTTCTTC. Its translation: CASSPRPGLAGINEQFF.